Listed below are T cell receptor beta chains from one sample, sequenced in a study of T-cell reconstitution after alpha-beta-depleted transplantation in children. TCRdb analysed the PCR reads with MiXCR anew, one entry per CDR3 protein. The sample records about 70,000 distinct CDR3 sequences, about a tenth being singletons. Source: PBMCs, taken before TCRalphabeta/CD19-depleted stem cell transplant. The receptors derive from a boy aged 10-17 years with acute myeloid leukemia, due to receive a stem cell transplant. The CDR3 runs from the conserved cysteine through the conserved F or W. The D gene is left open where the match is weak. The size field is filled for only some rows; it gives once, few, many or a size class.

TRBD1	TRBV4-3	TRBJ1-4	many	CASSQDPRGDEKLFF	TGCGCCAGCAGCCAAGATCCCAGGGGGGATGAAAAACTGTTTTTT
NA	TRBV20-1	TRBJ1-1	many	CSASLSTEAFF	TGCAGTGCTAGTTTATCGACTGAAGCTTTCTTT
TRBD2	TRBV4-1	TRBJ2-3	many	CASSPLAGGPDTQYF	TGCGCCAGCAGCCCACTAGCGGGGGGGCCAGATACGCAGTATTTT
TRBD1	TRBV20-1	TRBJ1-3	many	CSASRQGAGNTIYF	TGCAGTGCATCCAGACAGGGAGCGGGAAACACCATATATTTT
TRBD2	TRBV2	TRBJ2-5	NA	CASSLGGAWETQYF	TGTGCCAGCAGCCTCGGGGGGGCCTGGGAGACCCAGTACTTC
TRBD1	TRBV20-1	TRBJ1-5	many	CSANRQGLSQPQHF	TGCAGTGCTAATCGACAGGGTTTGAGTCAGCCCCAGCATTTT
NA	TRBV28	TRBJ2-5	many	CASSGGGAETQYF	TGTGCCAGCAGCGGAGGGGGCGCCGAGACCCAGTACTTC
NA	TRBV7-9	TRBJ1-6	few	CASSWGRGGPNSPLHF	TGTGCCAGCAGCTGGGGGAGGGGGGGGCCTAATTCACCCCTCCACTTT
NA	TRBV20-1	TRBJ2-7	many	CSALGGTEIYEQYF	TGCAGTGCTCTTGGGGGGACAGAAATCTACGAGCAGTACTTC
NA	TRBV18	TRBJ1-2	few	CASSANLKQLYGYTF	TGTGCCAGCTCCGCCAACCTCAAACAGCTCTATGGCTACACCTTC
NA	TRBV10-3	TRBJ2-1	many	CAISGYAQRNEQFF	TGTGCCATCAGTGGATACGCCCAGAGAAATGAGCAGTTCTTC
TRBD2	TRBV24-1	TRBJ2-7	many	CATSDRSAGGWNEQYF	TGTGCCACCAGTGATCGCTCGGCGGGAGGGTGGAACGAGCAGTACTTC
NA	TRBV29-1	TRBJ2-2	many	CSVEAGGHGELFF	TGCAGCGTTGAAGCTGGGGGTCACGGGGAGCTGTTTTTT
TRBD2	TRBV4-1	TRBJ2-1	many	CASSHPLAASYNEQFF	TGCGCCAGCAGCCACCCCCTAGCGGCCTCCTACAATGAGCAGTTCTTC
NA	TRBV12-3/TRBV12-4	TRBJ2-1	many	CASRLTPYNEQFF	TGTGCCAGCAGACTAACCCCTTACAATGAGCAGTTCTTC
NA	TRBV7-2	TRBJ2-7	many	CASSLDGPVSYEQYF	TGTGCCAGCAGCTTAGACGGGCCGGTCAGCTACGAGCAGTACTTC
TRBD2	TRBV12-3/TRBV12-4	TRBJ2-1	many	CASSPTTSGTYNEQFF	TGTGCCAGCAGTCCAACGACTAGCGGGACCTACAATGAGCAGTTCTTC
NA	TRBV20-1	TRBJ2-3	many	CSVWIGGTDTQYF	TGCAGTGTTTGGATAGGGGGCACAGATACGCAGTATTTT
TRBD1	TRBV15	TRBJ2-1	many	CATSGTGGLGEQFF	TGTGCCACTTCCGGGACAGGGGGCCTCGGCGAGCAGTTCTTC
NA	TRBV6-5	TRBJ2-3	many	CASSYGGMGQMTQYF	TGTGCCAGCAGTTACGGGGGGATGGGGCAGATGACGCAGTATTTT
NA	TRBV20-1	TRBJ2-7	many	CSASPTIGGYEQYF	TGCAGTGCCAGCCCGACGATTGGGGGCTACGAGCAGTACTTC
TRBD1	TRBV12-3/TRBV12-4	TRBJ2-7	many	CASSVTGSSYEQYF	TGTGCCAGCAGTGTGACAGGGAGCTCCTACGAGCAGTACTTC
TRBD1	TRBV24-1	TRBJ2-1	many	CATSDPQGRSNEQFF	TGTGCCACCAGTGATCCACAGGGGAGAAGTAATGAGCAGTTCTTC
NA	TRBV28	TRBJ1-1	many	CAGGLGTKAFF	TGTGCCGGGGGTTTGGGGACAAAAGCTTTCTTT
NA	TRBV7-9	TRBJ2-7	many	CASSLAGDTSYEQYF	TGTGCCAGCAGCTTAGCTGGGGACACCTCCTACGAGCAGTACTTC
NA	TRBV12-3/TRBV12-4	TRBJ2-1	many	CASSFLVDNEQFF	TGTGCCAGCAGTTTCTTGGTGGACAATGAGCAGTTCTTC
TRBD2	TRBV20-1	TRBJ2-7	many	CSASFRGRTYEQYF	TGCAGTGCTAGTTTCCGCGGGAGAACCTACGAGCAGTACTTC
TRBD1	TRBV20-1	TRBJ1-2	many	CSARDTGEVYGYTF	TGCAGTGCTAGAGACACAGGGGAGGTCTATGGCTACACCTTC
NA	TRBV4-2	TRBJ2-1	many	CASSQVLDLRDEQFF	TGTGCCAGCAGCCAAGTTCTTGACTTGCGCGATGAGCAGTTCTTC
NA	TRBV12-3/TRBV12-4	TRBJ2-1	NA	CASSLGPGWASRNNEQFF	TGTGCCAGCAGTTTAGGGCCAGGGTGGGCTAGCCGAAACAATGAGCAGTTCTTC
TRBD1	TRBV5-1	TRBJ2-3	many	CASSPGTGQGTDTQYF	TGCGCCAGCAGCCCCGGGACGGGACAGGGAACAGATACGCAGTATTTT
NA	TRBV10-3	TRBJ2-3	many	CAITEGPADTQYF	TGTGCCATCACCGAAGGGCCTGCAGATACGCAGTATTTT
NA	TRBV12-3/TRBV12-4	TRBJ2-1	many	CASSLSAPLYNEQFF	TGTGCCAGCAGTTTATCGGCGCCCCTCTACAATGAGCAGTTCTTC
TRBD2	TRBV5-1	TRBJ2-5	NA	CASSPLAGVRETQYF	TGCGCCAGCAGCCCCCTAGCGGGAGTGCGAGAGACCCAGTACTTC
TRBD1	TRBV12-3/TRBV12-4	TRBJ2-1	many	CASSSRPGQGTNEQFF	TGTGCCAGCAGTTCAAGGCCGGGACAGGGTACAAATGAGCAGTTCTTC
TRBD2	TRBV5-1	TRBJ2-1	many	CASSLGSGTTYNEQFF	TGCGCCAGCAGCTTGGGTAGCGGGACCACCTACAATGAGCAGTTCTTC
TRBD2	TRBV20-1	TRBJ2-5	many	CSARPQRGGLRETQYF	TGCAGTGCTAGGCCTCAGCGGGGGGGCCTTCGGGAGACCCAGTACTTC
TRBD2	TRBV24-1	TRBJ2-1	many	CATSDSPGGLAGVSSYNEQFF	TGTGCCACCAGTGATTCGCCGGGGGGACTAGCGGGAGTTAGTTCCTACAATGAGCAGTTCTTC
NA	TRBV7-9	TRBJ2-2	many	CASSLQGRRTGELFF	TGTGCCAGCAGCTTACAGGGGCGCAGGACCGGGGAGCTGTTTTTT
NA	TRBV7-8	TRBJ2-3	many	CASSPLGPQGVRLAGVVTQYF	TGTGCCAGCAGCCCCTTAGGGCCACAGGGCGTTAGGCTAGCTGGAGTCGTTACGCAGTATTTT
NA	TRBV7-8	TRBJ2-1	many	CASSLGSQVITLYNEQFF	TGTGCCAGCAGCTTAGGATCCCAGGTTATCACACTCTACAATGAGCAGTTCTTC
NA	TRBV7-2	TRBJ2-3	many	CASSLKGTSSTDTQYF	TGTGCCAGCAGCTTAAAGGGGACCTCTAGCACAGATACGCAGTATTTT
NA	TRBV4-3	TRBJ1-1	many	CASSQGRGTTEAFF	TGCGCCAGCAGCCAGGGACGAGGGACTACTGAAGCTTTCTTT
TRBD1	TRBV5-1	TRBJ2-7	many	CASSLTGGNEQYF	TGCGCCAGCAGCTTGACAGGGGGGAACGAGCAGTACTTC
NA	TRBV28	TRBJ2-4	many	CASSPQDTFYDVKNIQYF	TGTGCCAGCAGTCCCCAGGACACCTTTTACGATGTCAAAAACATTCAGTACTTC
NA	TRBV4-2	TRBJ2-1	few	CASSQDHRGAGEQFF	TGTGCCAGCAGCCAAGATCATCGGGGGGCTGGAGAGCAGTTCTTC
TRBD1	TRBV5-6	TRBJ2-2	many	CASSLTGAQNTGELFF	TGTGCCAGCAGCCTAACAGGGGCCCAGAACACCGGGGAGCTGTTTTTT
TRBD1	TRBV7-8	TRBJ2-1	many	CASSSGTAIPHNEQFF	TGTGCCAGCAGCTCCGGGACAGCCATCCCCCACAATGAGCAGTTCTTC
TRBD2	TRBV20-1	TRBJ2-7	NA	CSARFSGLLREQYF	TGCAGTGCTAGATTTAGCGGGCTGCTGCGAGAGCAGTACTTC
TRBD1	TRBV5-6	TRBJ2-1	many	CASSLSLTGALSSYNEQFF	TGTGCCAGCAGCTTGTCTTTGACAGGGGCCTTAAGCTCCTACAATGAGCAGTTCTTC
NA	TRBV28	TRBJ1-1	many	CASTRPGSNTEAFF	TGTGCCAGCACGAGACCGGGTTCGAACACTGAAGCTTTCTTT
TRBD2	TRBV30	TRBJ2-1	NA	CAWSVNLAGNNEQFF	TGTGCCTGGAGTGTAAATCTAGCGGGAAACAATGAGCAGTTCTTC
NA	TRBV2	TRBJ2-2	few	CASSQPVGLNTGELFF	TGTGCCAGCAGTCAACCCGTAGGTCTGAACACCGGGGAGCTGTTTTTT